Here is one T cell receptor beta chain with its context. What it recognizes is unknown. A read error may account for a junction end that differs from germline. The V gene's germline CDR1 is SGDLS and CDR2 YYNGEE. The CDR3 has 17 amino acids. PCR was performed using 60 Vbeta and 13 Jbeta primers. Repertoires were generated with immunoSEQ multiplex PCR, while TCRdb's copy carries only in-frame clones and drops some. The sample gives 150,000 or so clones, around 81% of which show up once; approximately 1.5% is in the top ten. This sample was taken from a study of cytomegalovirus exposure and HLA in healthy donors. Study-level results: Presence/absence analysis assumed near-uniform sequencing depth across donors. In an earlier analysis, in roughly 600 donors, most V segments appeared productive either ~90% or ~30% of the time. Other equally common chains were less clonally expanded than HLA-associated TCR beta chains, a later analysis showed.

Sequencing was done on a sample of PBMCs. This chain joins TRBV9 and TRBJ2-2; 7 positions match TRBD2. The sequence was collected from a man between 35 and 55 years old in good health and CMV-seronegative. CDR3 region: CASGVYSGGSFTGELFF. CDR3 nucleotide sequence: TGTGCCAGCGGCGTATATTCTGGCGGGAGTTTCACCGGGGAGCTGTTTTTT.